A selection of T cell receptor beta chains follows, all from one sample in a study of T-cell reconstitution after alpha-beta-depleted transplantation in children. TCRdb processed the PCR reads anew with MiXCR; each CDR3 protein has one entry. The sample has more than 450,000 distinct CDR3 sequences, approximately 20% seen once. Sequencing was performed on PBMCs from the stem cell graft donor, taken from the stem cell graft. These receptors were taken from a human donor who donated a stem cell graft to a child with acute lymphoblastic leukemia. Both conserved end residues are part of each CDR3. A D gene is named only where the DNA matches it firmly. A clone size is listed for some rows: how often the clone was seen (once, few, many), or a class if it is expanded.

d_call,cdr3_length,j_call,v_call,clone_size,cdr3_nt,cdr3_aa
NA,14,TRBJ2-4,TRBV5-5,few,TGTGCCAGCACTCCACGGGAGTTCAAAAACATTCAGTACTTC,CASTPREFKNIQYF
TRBD2,16,TRBJ2-7,TRBV13,few,TGTGCCAGCAGCCTTAGGCTAGCGGGGGCCTCCTACGAGCAGTACTTC,CASSLRLAGASYEQYF
TRBD2,12,TRBJ2-1,TRBV29-1,NA,TGCAGCGTCCAGCGGGAGTTCAATGAGCAGTTCTTC,CSVQREFNEQFF
TRBD1,14,TRBJ2-5,TRBV29-1,many,TGCAGCGTTGTGACAGGGCTGTACCAAGAGACCCAGTACTTC,CSVVTGLYQETQYF
NA,15,TRBJ2-4,TRBV12-3/TRBV12-4,NA,TGTGCCAGCACCCCAGAATGGACGAAAGGGGACATTCAGTACTTC,CASTPEWTKGDIQYF
NA,15,TRBJ2-1,TRBV9,NA,TGTGCCAGCAGCGCCACAGTGAGCTCCTACAATGAGCAGTTCTTC,CASSATVSSYNEQFF
NA,14,TRBJ2-3,TRBV19,NA,TGTGCCAGTAATCTAAGGGGAGAAGGAGATACGCAGTATTTT,CASNLRGEGDTQYF
NA,14,TRBJ2-7,TRBV7-6,NA,TGTGCCAGCAGCTTAGGGGAGACACTCTACGAGCAGTACTTC,CASSLGETLYEQYF
NA,11,TRBJ1-5,TRBV7-6,NA,TGTGCCAGCACATTCAATCAGCCCCAGCATTTT,CASTFNQPQHF
NA,15,TRBJ1-4,TRBV7-9,few,TGTGCCAGCAGCTATAATCTTGCAACTAATGAAAAACTGTTTTTT,CASSYNLATNEKLFF
NA,16,TRBJ1-1,TRBV27,NA,TGTGCCAGCACCCCTCTAGGTAGCGGGAGGAACACTGAAGCTTTCTTT,CASTPLGSGRNTEAFF
NA,16,TRBJ1-2,TRBV11-2,NA,TGTGCCAGCAGCTTGCACCTTCAGGGGCCGGCCTATGGCTACACCTTC,CASSLHLQGPAYGYTF
NA,18,TRBJ2-7,TRBV10-3,NA,TGTGCCATCAGTGGCCCGACAGTGACCGCGGCCTCCGCCCACGAGCAGTACTTC,CAISGPTVTAASAHEQYF
TRBD1,16,TRBJ2-7,TRBV27,many,TGTGCCAGCAGGCGTCCAGGCAGGACAGGGGGCCTTCGGGAGTACTTC,CASRRPGRTGGLREYF
NA,15,TRBJ1-3,TRBV19,few,TGTGCCAGTAATTCCGGGACGGTCTCTGGAAACACCATATATTTT,CASNSGTVSGNTIYF
NA,14,TRBJ2-7,TRBV10-3,few,TGTGCCATCAGTGAATTGCAGGGTACCAACGAGCAGTACTTC,CAISELQGTNEQYF